Following are 14 T cell receptor beta chains from one sample sequenced in a study of beta chain features in type 1 diabetes. The whole isolated RNA underwent reverse transcription, so sequencing captured expressed TCRB transcripts. Only in-frame clones appear in the TCRdb table, and some are missing; sequencing was by immunoSEQ multiplex PCR. This table has 150,000 to 190,000 clones, around 8% appearing once. The specimen was central memory CD4+ T cells from blood. The receptors come from a man between 18 and 35 years old in good health.

The V call is TRBV6-5, the J call TRBJ1-1; 8 bases match TRBD1. Looked up from germline, CDR1 is MNHEY and CDR2 is SVGAGI. The CDR3 runs to 14 residues. Trimming took 8 bases from V and 0 from J; bases not matched to a gene: 5. In DNA form, the CDR3 reads TGTGCCAGCTGGACAGGGATAATGAACACTGAAGCTTTCTTT. Amino acid sequence: CASWTGIMNTEAFF.

The gene calls are TRBV19 and TRBJ2-5, with D possibly matching TRBD1 (7 bases). The V gene's germline CDR1 is LNHDA and CDR2 SQIVND (reference sequence). There are 13 residues in the CDR3. V lost 10 bases to trimming and J lost 4 bases, with 16 bases between them. The CDR3 sequence is CATTNQGGETQYF. As DNA, the CDR3 is TGTGCCACCACGAACCAGGGGGGAGAGACCCAGTACTTC.

This clone appeared a few times. The V gene is TRBV5-5, the J gene TRBJ2-1, with 9 bases that match TRBD2. V gave up 0 bases and J gave up 8 bases; unmatched junction bases: 9. Germline V gives CDR1 SGHKS, CDR2 YYEKEE (reference sequence). The CDR3 consists of 16 residues. CDR3 loop: CASSLALLAGRDEQFF. CDR3 in DNA: TGTGCCAGCAGCTTGGCCCTTCTAGCGGGAAGGGATGAGCAGTTCTTC. The full variable domain, with the rest looked up from reference TRBV5-5 and TRBJ2-1, is DAGVTQSPTHLIKTRGQQVTLRCSPISGHKSVSWYQQVLGQGPQFIFQYYEKEERGRGNFPDRFSARQFPNYSSELNVNALLLGDSALYLCASSLALLAGRDEQFFGPGTRLTVL.

This chain joins TRBV7-2 and TRBJ2-7; TRBD2 might be the D (5 bases). The CDR3 consists of 14 residues. The V end lost 2 bases, the J end lost 1 base, and 9 bases lay between the germline ends. The germline CDR1 and CDR2 sequences are SGHTA and FQGNSA. The CDR3 DNA is TGTGCCAGCAGCTTAATACGGGGTTCCTACGAGCAGTACTTC. This gives the protein CASSLIRGSYEQYF.

The chain carries TRBV5-4 and TRBJ2-1; 8 nucleotides agree with TRBD2. Germline trimming cut 3 bases from V and 4 bases from J; bases unmatched to any gene: 9. Germline V gene data show CDR1 as SGHNT and CDR2 as YYREEE (reference sequence). The CDR3 has 16 residues. CDR3: CASSWGGRGVYNEQFF. CDR3 nucleotides: TGTGCCAGCAGCTGGGGTGGGCGGGGGGTATACAATGAGCAGTTCTTC.

V and J are TRBV18 and TRBJ1-5, with D perhaps matching TRBD1 (6 bases). CDR1 is KGHSH, CDR2 LQKENI, per germline. The germline V and J ends were trimmed by 8 bases and 8 bases, with 16 bases remaining between them. The CDR3 consists of 13 residues. The CDR3 nucleotides read TGTGCCAGCACCATAGGGGCAGGGGAGCCCCAGCATTTT. Its translation is CASTIGAGEPQHF.

This clone was detected only a few times. The chain recombines TRBV19 with TRBJ2-6, with 8 bases identical to TRBD1. The CDR3 covers 17 residues. Per the germline V gene, CDR1 is LNHDA and CDR2 is SQIVND (reference sequence). Trimming took 4 bases from V and 0 from J; bases not matched to a gene: 5. This CDR3 is CASSNPGGNSGANVLTF. In DNA, the CDR3 is TGTGCCAGTAGTAATCCAGGGGGCAACTCTGGGGCCAACGTCCTGACTTTC.

CDR3 nucleotides: TGTGCCAGCAGCAATAACAGGTCCTGCACAGATACGCAGTATTTT. This encodes CASSNNRSCTDTQYF. V gene TRBV21-1 combines with J gene TRBJ2-3; TRBD1 reflects the table's D call only, with no check against the DNA. TRBV21-1 constitutes a pseudogene. The CDR3 consists of 15 residues.

For the CDR3, the DNA is TGTGCCAGCAGCTTAGGCAGCGGCCTTTCCTACGAGCAGTACTTC. Amino acid sequence: CASSLGSGLSYEQYF. The rearrangement links TRBV7-2 to TRBJ2-7; possibly TRBD2 for D (5 bases). Germline V gives CDR1 SGHTA, CDR2 FQGNSA. V was pared by 1 base and J by 1 base, with 11 bases between. CDR3 size: 15 residues.

This clone has a handful of counts. The chain recombines TRBV11-3 with TRBJ2-1, with D maybe TRBD1 (6 bases). The CDR3 totals 13 residues. Trimming removed 2 bases at V and 10 bases at J, with 12 bases between. CDR1 is SGHNT, CDR2 YENEEA, per germline. CDR3 in DNA: TGTGCCAGCAGCTTACAGGGGATGGGAGAGCAGTTCTTC. It yields the protein CASSLQGMGEQFF.

The chain uses TRBV7-2 and TRBJ1-1, with 9 bases aligning to TRBD1. Germline V CDR1 and CDR2: SGHTA, FQGNSA. J lost 5 bases, V lost 4 bases, and 14 bases had no gene match. CDR3 size: 17 residues. CDR3 residues: CASSSTTGTGSRTEAFF. The DNA of the CDR3 is TGTGCCAGCAGCTCTACGACCGGGACAGGGAGCAGGACTGAAGCTTTCTTT.

This clone appeared a few times. V gene TRBV9 combines with J gene TRBJ2-1, with 14 bases aligning to TRBD2. Germline values: CDR1 SGDLS, CDR2 YYNGEE. Trimming took 3 bases from V and 5 from J; bases not matched to a gene: 4. This CDR3 is built from 16 residues. The CDR3 sequence: CASSAGLAGGHNEQFF. In DNA form, the CDR3 reads TGTGCCAGCAGCGCCGGACTAGCGGGAGGACACAATGAGCAGTTCTTC.

In this sample, this clone turned up a few times. The V and J genes are TRBV11-2 and TRBJ2-7; TRBD1 is a possible D gene (6 bases). This CDR3 spans 16 amino acids. CDR1 is SGHAT and CDR2 is FQNNGV in the germline V gene. V was cut by 4 bases and J by 3 bases, with 19 bases left in between. In DNA, the CDR3 is TGTGCCAGCAGCTCCGTATCAGGGGAAAGATACTACGAGCAGTACTTC. This gives the protein CASSSVSGERYYEQYF.

This clone was seen only a few times. V usage is TRBV5-4 and J usage is TRBJ1-1, with 9 bases identical to TRBD1. The germline V gene encodes CDR1 SGHNT and CDR2 YYREEE (reference sequence). The CDR3 sequence is 15 residues long. Losses at the gene ends were 4 bases for V and 3 bases for J; bases not matched to a gene: 7. DNA of the CDR3: TGTGCCAGCAGCGAGGACAGGGGACAAGACACTGAAGCTTTCTTT. It codes for CASSEDRGQDTEAFF. Full variable domain (outside the CDR3, taken from reference TRBV5-4 and TRBJ1-1): ETGVTQSPTHLIKTRGQQVTLRCSSQSGHNTVSWYQQALGQGPQFIFQYYREEENGRGNFPPRFSGLQFPNYSSELNVNALELDDSALYLCASSEDRGQDTEAFFGQGTRLTVV.